The clone carrying this T cell receptor beta chain showed up just a few times. This sample stems from a study of blood T cell repertoires in COVID-19. Study-wide background: Samples of COVID-19 (acute and convalescent) were obtained from the United States, Italy and Spain. From T cells, B-cell-depleted T cells, or PBMCs came the material, which was cDNA or gDNA.

Authors' data handling: Scientists estimated how many nucleated cells there were by amplifying reference gene primers. Only in-frame clones appear in the TCRdb table, and some are missing; sequencing was by immunoSEQ multiplex PCR. That table gives V, J and clone size, and the DNA gave D and trimming. The table records about 270,000 clones, 80% to 90% of them present only once. Trimming took off 3 bases at V and 4 bases at J, with 10 bases between the two ends. CDR3 length equals 13 residues. CDR1 and CDR2 from the germline V gene are SGDLS and YYNGEE. The receptor was isolated from a woman aged 50 to 65 who had recovered from COVID-19. The chain combines TRBV9 with TRBJ1-1; weak D call: TRBD1 (5 bases). Specimen: peripheral blood. The CDR3 sequence: CASSAAGGTEAFF. CDR3 DNA sequence: TGTGCCAGCAGCGCCGCCGGGGGCACTGAAGCTTTCTTT.